This T cell receptor beta chain originates from a study of shared clonotypes between healthy human individuals. Under the authors' procedure: Filtering differed, since immunoSEQ gave only junction sequences and no quality scores. The data were produced by immunoSEQ multiplex PCR, yet TCRdb's version contains in-frame clones alone and is incomplete. V and J calls plus clone size are reproduced from that table; the DNA served to infer D and trimming. The table shows hundreds of thousands of clones, with roughly 96% occurring only once. From germline, CDR1 is LGHNA and CDR2 YNFKEQ. The ends lost 1 base at V and 2 bases at J; junction bases unmatched: 3. This CDR3 is built from 15 residues. Naive CD8 cells lacked CD45RO and underwent positive selection for CCR7, leaving out terminally differentiated effector memory CD45RA+ cells. Within Nashville, Tennessee resided all donors, each a Caucasian adult.

Sequenced: naive CD8+ T cells sorted from blood. V is TRBV4-2 and J is TRBJ2-7; TRBD2 aligns across 9 bases. This clonotype originated in a young woman in good health. The DNA for the CDR3 is TGTGCCAGCAGCCAAGGACTAGCGGCAGCCTACGAGCAGTACTTC. Amino acids: CASSQGLAAAYEQYF.